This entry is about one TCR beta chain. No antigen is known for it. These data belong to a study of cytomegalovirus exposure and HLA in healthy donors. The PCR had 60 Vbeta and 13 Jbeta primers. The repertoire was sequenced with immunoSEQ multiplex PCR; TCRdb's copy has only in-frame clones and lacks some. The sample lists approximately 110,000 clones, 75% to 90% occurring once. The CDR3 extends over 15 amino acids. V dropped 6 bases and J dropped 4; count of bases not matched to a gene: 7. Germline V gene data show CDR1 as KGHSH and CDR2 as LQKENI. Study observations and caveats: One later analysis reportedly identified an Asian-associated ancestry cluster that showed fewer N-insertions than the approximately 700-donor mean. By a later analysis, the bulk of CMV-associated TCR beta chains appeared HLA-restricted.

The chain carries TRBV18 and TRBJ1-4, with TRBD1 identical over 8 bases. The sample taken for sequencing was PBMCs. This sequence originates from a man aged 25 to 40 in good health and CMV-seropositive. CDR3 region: CASSSRDRNNEKLFF. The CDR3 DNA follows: TGTGCCAGCTCGTCACGGGACAGGAATAATGAAAAACTGTTTTTT. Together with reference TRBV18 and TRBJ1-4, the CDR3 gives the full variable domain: NAGVMQNPRHLVRRRGQEARLRCSPMKGHSHVYWYRQLPEEGLKFMVYLQKENIIDESGMPKERFSAEFPKEGPSILRIQQVVRGDSAAYFCASSSRDRNNEKLFFGSGTQLSVL.